Following are 21 T cell receptor beta chains from one sample sequenced in a study of shared clonotypes between healthy human individuals. Generated by immunoSEQ multiplex PCR, the TCRdb table keeps only in-frame clones and is missing some. The profile shows hundreds of thousands of clones, roughly 97% of them singletons. Sequenced input: naive CD4+ T cells sorted from blood. Indicated subset: CD45RA+ positively selected. All receptors come from a young woman in good health.

J is TRBJ1-1 and V is TRBV29-1; 7 bases align to TRBD1. V trimming: 5 bases; J trimming: 2 bases; junction bases outside the gene matches: 14. Germline assignment: CDR1 SQVTM and CDR2 ANQGSEA. The CDR3 contains 16 residues. In DNA form, the CDR3 reads TGCAGCGTTAAGGGGGCGTGGGGAGTGGGAAACACTGAAGCTTTCTTT. Encoded protein: CSVKGAWGVGNTEAFF.

The V gene is TRBV19, the J gene TRBJ1-5, with D possibly matching TRBD1 (6 bases). The V end was cut by 8 bases, the J end by 0 bases, with 11 bases between. Germline CDR1 is LNHDA and CDR2 is SQIVND (reference sequence). This CDR3 has 14 amino acids. The CDR3 DNA reads as TGTGCCAGTCACCCAGGGGCTAGCAATCAGCCCCAGCATTTT. The encoded protein is CASHPGASNQPQHF.

The J gene is TRBJ2-3, the V gene TRBV28; D is unclear. The CDR3 loop spans 13 amino acids. CDR1 is MDHEN and CDR2 is SYDVKM in the germline V gene. The ends were cut back, 5 bases at V and 5 bases at J, with 11 bases in the middle. In nucleotides, the CDR3 is TGTGCCAGCAGTGTTATACAAGTAGATACGCAGTATTTT. It encodes CASSVIQVDTQYF.

The chain combines TRBV30 with TRBJ1-1; 10 positions match TRBD1. The CDR3 has 13 amino acids. V was clipped by 7 bases and J by 3 bases; unmatched bases: 5. Germline CDR1 and CDR2: GTSNPN and SVGIG (reference sequence). For the CDR3, the DNA is TGTGCCTTCGACAGGGGGCACGACACTGAAGCTTTCTTT. Translated: CAFDRGHDTEAFF.

V and J are TRBV18 and TRBJ2-7; TRBD1 matches 9 bases. The germline gives CDR1 KGHSH, CDR2 LQKENI. This CDR3 region has 13 residues. V was pared by 4 bases and J by 6 bases, with 4 bases of the junction left unmatched. The CDR3 sequence is CASSRDRASEQYF. The CDR3 nucleotides are TGTGCCAGCTCACGGGACAGGGCAAGCGAGCAGTACTTC.

This chain joins TRBV30 and TRBJ1-3; D is perhaps TRBD1 (5 bases). CDR1 and CDR2 (germline): GTSNPN, SVGIG (reference sequence). V shed 0 bases and J shed 4 bases, with 13 bases lying between them. This CDR3 has 15 amino acids. The DNA of the CDR3 is TGTGCCTGGAGTGTAACCGGGACGGACGGAAACACCATATATTTT. Its protein product is CAWSVTGTDGNTIYF.

The J gene is TRBJ2-2, the V gene TRBV5-1, with D uncertain. From germline, CDR1 is SGHRS and CDR2 YFSETQ. Deletions cut 0 bases from V and 6 bases from J, with 12 bases between. The CDR3 length is 15 residues. The CDR3 region has the DNA TGCGCCAGCAGCTTGGTGCCAGAAAAGTCCGGGGAGCTGTTTTTT. As protein: CASSLVPEKSGELFF.

The chain recombines TRBV7-8 with TRBJ1-1, with TRBD1 as a possible D gene (6 bases). V dropped 5 bases and J dropped 5 bases, with 15 bases sitting between them. The germline gives CDR1 SGHVS, CDR2 FQNEAQ. CDR3 size: 14 residues. The CDR3 sequence is CASSRRQEGTEAFF. CDR3 DNA sequence: TGTGCCAGCAGCAGGCGACAGGAGGGGACTGAAGCTTTCTTT.

V and J are TRBV27 and TRBJ2-7; TRBD2 matches at 11 bases. J was trimmed by 3 bases and V by 3 bases; bases with no gene match: 10. The germline V gene encodes CDR1 MNHEY and CDR2 SMNVEV (reference sequence). The length of the CDR3 is 17 residues. The chain's CDR3 is CASSFRLAGGGDYEQYF. CDR3 in DNA: TGTGCCAGCAGTTTCCGGCTAGCGGGAGGTGGGGACTACGAGCAGTACTTC.

The genes are TRBV30 and TRBJ2-1; 8 nucleotides match TRBD2. The ends lost 1 base at V and 3 bases at J; junction bases unmatched: 5. The CDR3 consists of 15 residues. The germline gives CDR1 GTSNPN, CDR2 SVGIG (reference sequence). The CDR3 loop reads CAWSEGSGIYNEQFF. The CDR3 DNA sequence: TGTGCCTGGAGTGAAGGTAGCGGGATCTACAATGAGCAGTTCTTC.

This chain connects TRBV5-1 to TRBJ2-7, with 10 positions matching TRBD2. Germline CDR1 SGHRS, CDR2 YFSETQ. The CDR3 length is 15 residues. V shed 0 bases and J 4 bases; nucleotides not matched to a gene: 4. CDR3 nucleotides: TGCGCCAGCAGCTTGGCCGAGCGGGAGGGTTACGAGCAGTACTTC. Translating it yields CASSLAEREGYEQYF. Drawing the rest from reference TRBV5-1 and TRBJ2-7, the complete variable domain is KAGVTQTPRYLIKTRGQQVTLSCSPISGHRSVSWYQQTPGQGLQFLFEYFSETQRNKGNFPGRFSGRQFSNSRSEMNVSTLELGDSALYLCASSLAEREGYEQYFGPGTRLTVT.

The V call is TRBV10-3, the J call TRBJ2-1, with D tentatively TRBD1 (6 bases). Trimming left V 6 bases short and J 0 bases short, with 12 bases between. There are 15 residues in the CDR3. CDR1 ENHRY and CDR2 SYGVKD come from the germline V gene. The CDR3 protein is CAIRREGDSYNEQFF. CDR3 in DNA: TGTGCCATCAGGAGAGAGGGGGACTCCTACAATGAGCAGTTCTTC.

The rearrangement joins TRBV6-1 to TRBJ1-1, with D hard to call. CDR1 is MNHNS, CDR2 SASEGT, per germline. There are 13 residues in the CDR3. Trimming took off 2 bases at V and 3 bases at J, with 7 bases between the two ends. The CDR3 loop is CASSERLDTEAFF. DNA for the CDR3: TGTGCCAGCAGTGAAAGGCTAGACACTGAAGCTTTCTTT.

This chain uses TRBV7-8 with TRBJ1-1, with D perhaps TRBD1 (5 bases). CDR3 size: 15 residues. The germline V and J ends were trimmed by 5 bases and 0 bases, with 13 bases remaining between them. The V gene's germline CDR1 is SGHVS and CDR2 FQNEAQ. CDR3 sequence: CASSRARAMNTEAFF. For the CDR3, the DNA is TGTGCCAGCAGCCGGGCCAGGGCGATGAACACTGAAGCTTTCTTT.

The chain links TRBV6-6 to TRBJ2-5, with TRBD2 identical over 11 bases. Germline V lookup: CDR1 MNHNY, CDR2 SVGAGI (reference sequence). There are 14 residues in the CDR3. Trimming removed 6 bases from V and 3 bases from J; junction bases left unmatched: 3. CDR3 sequence reads: CASRVLAGEETQYF. In DNA, the CDR3 is TGTGCCAGCAGGGTACTAGCGGGAGAAGAGACCCAGTACTTC.

This clone came up once. The rearrangement uses TRBV14 and TRBJ1-1; a weak D match, TRBD1 (5 bases). V lost 6 bases to trimming and J lost 2 bases, with 10 bases between them. The CDR3 length is 13 residues. Germline V CDR1 and CDR2: SGHDN, FVKESK. CDR3 protein: CASRWGLNTEAFF. As DNA, the CDR3 is TGTGCCAGCAGATGGGGACTCAACACTGAAGCTTTCTTT.

This clone was detected only a few times. The chain combines TRBV27 with TRBJ2-2, with D hard to call. The V end was cut by 3 bases, the J end by 6 bases, with 2 bases between. The CDR3 consists of 11 residues. Germline CDR1 reads MNHEY; CDR2 reads SMNVEV (reference sequence). The CDR3 nucleotides are TGTGCCAGCAGTTTGGCCGGGGAGCTGTTTTTT. It is translated as CASSLAGELFF.

The V gene is TRBV28, the J gene TRBJ1-2; TRBD1 agrees at 7 bases. Germline V gene sequence: CDR1 MDHEN, CDR2 SYDVKM. This CDR3 is 13 amino acids long. Trimming at V came to 4 bases and at J to 4 bases, leaving 3 bases not matched to a gene. The CDR3 DNA is TGTGCCAGCAGTTCCGGGACAGCCTATGGCTACACCTTC. This encodes CASSSGTAYGYTF.

This chain links TRBV5-1 with TRBJ1-4; D is ambiguous. The V and J ends lost 2 bases and 5 bases respectively, with 16 bases between them. This CDR3 spans 16 amino acids. CDR1 SGHRS and CDR2 YFSETQ come from the germline V gene. CDR3 protein: CASSFALAGTNEKLFF. CDR3 sequence (DNA): TGCGCCAGCAGCTTCGCCTTGGCGGGTACCAATGAAAAACTGTTTTTT.

The chain recombines TRBV28 with TRBJ2-3; 9 bases agree with TRBD1. After removal of 7 bases from V and 5 bases from J, the junction contained 13 bases not matched to a gene. Looked up from germline, CDR1 is MDHEN and CDR2 is SYDVKM. The CDR3 covers 16 residues. The DNA for the CDR3 is TGTGCCAGCATCGATTTCTTGGGACAGGGCGAAGATACGCAGTATTTT. Protein product: CASIDFLGQGEDTQYF. Looking up the rest from reference TRBV28 and TRBJ2-3 gives the full variable domain: DVKVTQSSRYLVKRTGEKVFLECVQDMDHENMFWYRQDPGLGLRLIYFSYDVKMKEKGDIPEGYSVSREKKERFSLILESASTNQTSMYLCASIDFLGQGEDTQYFGPGTRLTVL.

The chain joins TRBV19 to TRBJ2-6, with unresolved D. V gave up 5 bases and J gave up 0 bases, with 8 bases separating them. The CDR3 has 15 residues. Germline CDR1 is LNHDA and CDR2 is SQIVND (reference sequence). The CDR3 protein is CASSWSGSGANVLTF. Written as DNA, the CDR3 is TGTGCCAGTAGTTGGAGTGGCTCTGGGGCCAACGTCCTGACTTTC. The full variable domain, its missing parts supplied by reference TRBV19 and TRBJ2-6, is DGGITQSPKYLFRKEGQNVTLSCEQNLNHDAMYWYRQDPGQGLRLIYYSQIVNDFQKGDIAEGYSVSREKKESFPLTVTSAQKNPTAFYLCASSWSGSGANVLTFGAGSRLTVL.